This record concerns one T cell receptor (beta chain) sequence. These data are taken from a study of cytotoxic CD8 clonotypes in ibrutinib-treated CLL. The wider study: Collecting the response samples happened after a median approximately 11 months of treatment, with a range of 6 to 36.

The intended depth for sequencing was 1 in 200,000 to 1 in 1 million T cells. TCRdb's table, derived via immunoSEQ multiplex PCR, lists solely in-frame clones and lacks some. The data hold under 200,000 clones, with 84% observed a single time. J lost 3 bases, V lost 5 bases, and 13 bases had no gene match. The CDR3 has 17 residues. Germline lookup yields CDR1 MDHEN and CDR2 SYDVKM. The chain links TRBV28 to TRBJ2-3, with 8 bases fitting TRBD2. This clonotype was obtained from a human donor with chronic lymphocytic leukemia. The input for sequencing was PBMCs, taken after 24 months of ibrutinib treatment. The CDR3 region has the DNA TGTGCCAGCAGTCCCCCGCCGACTAGCGCGGGGACAGATACGCAGTATTTT. Protein product: CASSPPPTSAGTDTQYF.